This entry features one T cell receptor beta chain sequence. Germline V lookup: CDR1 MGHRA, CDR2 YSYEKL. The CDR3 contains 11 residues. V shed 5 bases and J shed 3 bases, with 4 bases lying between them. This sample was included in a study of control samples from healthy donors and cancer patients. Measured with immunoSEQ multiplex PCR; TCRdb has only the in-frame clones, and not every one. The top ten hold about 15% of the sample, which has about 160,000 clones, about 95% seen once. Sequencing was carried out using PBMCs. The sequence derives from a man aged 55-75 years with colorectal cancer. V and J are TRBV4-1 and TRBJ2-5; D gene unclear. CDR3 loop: CASSGEETQYF. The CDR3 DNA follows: TGCGCCAGCAGCGGCGAAGAGACCCAGTACTTC.